Listed here is a single T cell receptor beta chain. The same CDR3 arises from other DNA sequences in this sample as well. The entry originates in a study of blood T cell repertoires in COVID-19. Repertoires were generated with immunoSEQ multiplex PCR, while TCRdb's copy carries only in-frame clones and drops some. This table holds 180,000 or so clones, 84% found once. Germline assignment: CDR1 PRHDT and CDR2 FYEKMQ (reference sequence). Trimming left V 5 bases short and J 7 bases short, with 12 bases between. The CDR3 sequence is 13 residues long. Sequenced sample: PBMCs or T cells enriched from blood (not recorded which). This receptor was identified in a man aged 35 to 55 who had recovered from COVID-19. The chain employs TRBV13 and TRBJ1-5, with no clear D. This CDR3 is CASSLGGLQPQHF. In DNA form, the CDR3 reads TGTGCCAGCAGCCTTGGCGGGTTACAGCCCCAGCATTTT.